This T cell receptor (beta chain) emerged from a study of shared clonotypes between healthy human individuals. Study-level background: The study drew on a couple of women and a few men aged 18 to 49 as donors. Study results and caveats: Clonotypes shared by all four sorted-subset donors had higher generation probabilities than non-shared clonotypes. Generally, naive subsets came out with larger estimated richness than memory subsets.

Data came from immunoSEQ multiplex PCR; TCRdb stores just in-frame clones and leaves some out. The sample consists of around 350,000 clones, about 70% of them appearing once. V lost 1 base, J lost 0 bases, and 16 bases lay in between. Germline V gene data show CDR1 as LNHNV and CDR2 as YYDKDF (reference sequence). The CDR3 has 18 amino acids. For this clone: Its target is not known.

There were only Caucasian adults among the donors, and all lived in Nashville, Tennessee. Sequenced input: memory CD4+ T cells sorted from blood. Stated subset: CD45RA-negative fraction. The chain couples TRBV15 to TRBJ1-3; D is possibly TRBD1 (6 bases). This sequence originates from a man aged 25 to 40 in good health. DNA of the CDR3: TGTGCCACCAGCAGAGTAGACAGGCGGAAATCCTCTGGAAACACCATATATTTT. This sequence encodes CATSRVDRRKSSGNTIYF.